One sample yielded the 9 T cell receptor beta chains listed below, sequenced in a study of kidney transplant recipient with SARS-CoV-2 infection. Each CDR3 protein gets one entry after TCRdb re-called the reads with MiXCR. This sample has approximately 240,000 distinct CDR3 sequences, with around 26% found just once. The sequencing here drew on a blood sample, taken at baseline and on approximately day 120 from a kidney transplant recipient. Receptors originate from a young adult male patient who had COVID-19 and was a kidney transplant recipient. Certain T cells may be donor cells from the graft.

With respect to this clonotype: The junction departs from germline at one end; a sequencing error may be responsible. The chain uses TRBV27 and TRBJ2-1; 9 bases are a match to TRBD2. Germline CDR1 reads MNHEY; CDR2 reads SMNVEV (reference sequence). The CDR3 extends over 13 amino acids. The CDR3 is CTSSLSTSGEQFF. In nucleotides, the CDR3 is TGTACCAGCAGTTTGTCGACTAGCGGTGAGCAGTTCTTC.

Ten or more counts support this clonotype. V gene TRBV7-8 combines with J gene TRBJ1-1; 9 bases line up with TRBD1. V trimming: 5 bases; J trimming: 7 bases; junction bases outside the gene matches: 8. Germline CDR1 SGHVS, CDR2 FQNEAQ. The CDR3 is made up of 14 amino acids. The DNA of the CDR3 is TGTGCCAGCAGCCCAAGGGACAGGGTTGATGAAGCTTTCTTT. As protein: CASSPRDRVDEAFF.

In this sample, this clonotype turned up many times. The CDR3 DNA reads as TGTGCCATCAGTGAGGGGGACAGGGGTTACGAGCAGTACTTC. Translation: CAISEGDRGYEQYF. The chain links TRBV10-3 to TRBJ2-7, with 10 positions matching TRBD1. The germline gives CDR1 ENHRY, CDR2 SYGVKD. CDR3 size: 14 residues. Unmatched junction bases numbered 2, after V lost 2 bases and J lost 4 bases.

As concerns this clonotype: It may be a read error: a sequence one base away is much more abundant. The V call is TRBV15, the J call TRBJ1-6; 7 bases align to TRBD1. This CDR3 contains 14 residues. Per the germline V gene, CDR1 is LNHNV and CDR2 is YYDKDF (reference sequence). CDR3 sequence (DNA): TGTGCCGCCAGCAGACAAACAGGGGAATCACCCCTCCACTTT. Its translation is CAASRQTGESPLHF.

This chain links TRBV12-3 or TRBV12-4 with TRBJ2-1; the D call may be TRBD1 or TRBD2 (5 bases each). Trimming removed 1 base from V and 6 bases from J, with 10 bases in between. This CDR3 contains 14 residues. The DNA for the CDR3 is TGTGCCAGCAGTTTAGAGGTCGGGGCCAATGAGCAGTTCTTC. It codes for CASSLEVGANEQFF.

Remarks on this clonotype: With a much larger clone just one base away, this may be a read error. The chain joins TRBV5-1 to TRBJ1-6, with TRBD1 matching over 9 bases. The CDR3 is 18 residues long. CDR1 is SGHRS, CDR2 YFSETQ, per germline. The CDR3 loop is CASSLGQGLASYNSPPHF. The CDR3 DNA follows: TGCGCCAGCAGCCTGGGACAGGGATTGGCCTCCTATAATTCACCCCCCCACTTT.

This clonotype has ten or more counts. This rearrangement joins TRBV5-4 to TRBJ1-2; D gene ambiguous. The length of the CDR3 is 16 residues. CDR1 and CDR2 (germline): SGHNT, YYREEE (reference sequence). Between the trimmed V and J ends, which lost 7 bases and 4 bases, there was a span of 23 bases. As DNA, the CDR3 is TGTGCCAGCTCCGTTGACGTACCAGGAAAGACCTATGGCTACACCTTC. Its protein is CASSVDVPGKTYGYTF. Variable domain in full (rest from reference TRBV5-4 and TRBJ1-2): ETGVTQSPTHLIKTRGQQVTLRCSSQSGHNTVSWYQQALGQGPQFIFQYYREEENGRGNFPPRFSGLQFPNYSSELNVNALELDDSALYLCASSVDVPGKTYGYTFGSGTRLTVV.

This clonotype was detected a few times. The rearrangement links TRBV11-2 to TRBJ2-1; D perhaps matches TRBD1 (5 bases). V lost 1 base and J 12 bases, leaving 13 bases between the germline ends. The CDR3 is made up of 13 amino acids. Germline V gene lookup returns CDR1 SGHAT and CDR2 FQNNGV. The chain's CDR3 is CASSLVVTQGQFF. CDR3 coding DNA: TGTGCCAGCAGCTTAGTCGTGACCCAGGGGCAGTTCTTC.

On this clonotype: This clone may be a read error of a much larger clone one base away. The rearrangement uses TRBV7-9 and TRBJ2-1, with 9 bases fitting TRBD2. CDR3 length: 15 amino acids. Germline V gene data show CDR1 as SEHNR and CDR2 as FQNEAQ (reference sequence). This chain's CDR3 is CAGSLGAGGFNEQFF. CDR3 DNA: TGTGCCGGCAGCTTAGGAGCGGGAGGTTTCAATGAGCAGTTCTTC.